The rows below give T cell receptor beta chains drawn from one sample of a study of vaccination and CD4 T cells after COVID-19. TCRdb recomputed calls from the PCR reads with MiXCR, one row per CDR3 protein. Found here are 15,000 to 16,000 distinct CDR3 sequences, about three quarters of them singletons; the top ten hold about 10%. Their antigen targets remain unknown. The sample comprised CD4+ T cells from blood, cultured in vitro. Receptors originate from a human donor who had recovered from COVID-19. The conserved cysteine and the conserved F or W are not part of the CDR3 here. Rows give clone size only sometimes, using once, few, many, or a class for an expanded clone.

J gene | V gene | clone size | CDR3 protein
TRBJ1-1 | TRBV6-4 | NA | ASSAGAFGEAF
TRBJ2-1 | TRBV11-3 | NA | ASSPWTSGRPSYNEQF
TRBJ1-1 | TRBV6-5 | NA | ASSYSRGRGTEAF
TRBJ2-2 | TRBV7-7 | NA | ASSLGGINTGELF
TRBJ2-5 | TRBV20-1 | few | SAIRQAGTQY
TRBJ1-5 | TRBV10-3 | NA | AISESGQKNQPQH
TRBJ1-1 | TRBV10-3 | NA | ANRRGENTEAF
TRBJ2-5 | TRBV11-1 | NA | ASSALLSQETQY
TRBJ2-6 | TRBV20-1 | NA | SARQDRGWKARAANVLT
TRBJ2-5 | TRBV6-1 | NA | ASSRIWGETQY
TRBJ1-2 | TRBV20-1 | NA | SASRQLADGYT
TRBJ1-5 | TRBV6-5 | NA | ASSYSAGGPQH
NA | TRBV27 | NA | ASSSLAGDGGQY
TRBJ1-1 | TRBV6-2/TRBV6-3 | NA | ASSSPGTGVAEAF
TRBJ1-2 | TRBV29-1 | NA | SVVEDGGGGYT
TRBJ2-7 | TRBV9 | NA | ASSVVGRGEQY
TRBJ1-2 | TRBV27 | NA | ASSFRVAAGHYGYT
TRBJ2-7 | TRBV6-2/TRBV6-3 | once | ASTRSGVTYEQY